This T cell receptor beta chain was sequenced for a study of T cell repertoires in cytomegalovirus infection. Study-wide background: Epitope selection comprised recently identified HLA-C-restricted CMV epitopes and well-studied HLA-B-restricted CMV epitopes. Public signatures in TCR beta pointed to CMV infection and matching HLA type.

Germline assignment: CDR1 SEHNR and CDR2 FQNEAQ (reference sequence). The ends lost 5 bases at V and 3 bases at J; junction bases unmatched: 3. The CDR3 is 15 residues long. Overall study findings and caveats: Accumulated public TCR beta family frequency recognized individuals carrying CMV together with the relevant HLA. HLA-C-restricted TCR beta clonotypes specific for CMV led the ex vivo response.

TCRdb passed the reads through MiXCR, listing each CDR3 protein once. The sample consists of tens of thousands of distinct CDR3 sequences, 20% to 30% of them appearing once. Points on this clonotype: Its antigen remains unknown.

The chain links TRBV7-9 to TRBJ2-2; 10 bases are shared with TRBD1. This TCR was recovered from a human donor in good health (CMV status not recorded). Some clones in this sample may be carry-over from other donors' samples. The specimen was CD8+ T cells from cultured PBMCs, collected from culture after CMV antigen stimulation. This CDR3 reads CASSPGTGDTGELFF. CDR3 bases: TGTGCCAGCAGCCCCGGGACAGGGGACACCGGGGAGCTGTTTTTT.